The sequence of this TCR beta chain was determined in a study of shared clonotypes between healthy human individuals. Study details: Each donor's CD4 naive and CD4 memory cells filled three plates apiece, CD8 naive two, and CD8 memory one.

The naive CD8 population came from CD45RO-negative cells selected for CCR7, without terminally differentiated effector memory CD45RA+ cells. About this clone: The antigen is undetermined.

The sorted-subset replicate PCRs were given around 200 ng DNA, which is around 29,000 T cell genomes. Profiled with immunoSEQ multiplex PCR; TCRdb holds only in-frame clones, not every one. The data contain 2 million or so clones, roughly 94% of them singletons. The CDR3 totals 15 residues. The ends were cut back, 6 bases at V and 8 bases at J, with 20 bases in the middle. Germline loops: CDR1 MNHEY, CDR2 SVGAGI. Overall study findings and caveats: Naive CD4 clonotypes were shared across a handful of donors at about 5.3%.

The V gene is TRBV6-5, the J gene TRBJ2-1, with TRBD2 as a possible D gene (6 bases). The TCR was taken from a man aged 18 to 30 in good health. Sample: naive CD8+ T cells sorted from blood. This CDR3 reads CASSPISGVLDEQFF. CDR3 coding DNA: TGTGCCAGCAGCCCCATATCGGGGGTTTTGGATGAGCAGTTCTTC.